The 8 T cell receptor beta chains below all came from one sample that was sequenced in a study of radiation and T cells in renal cell carcinoma. Assay used: immunoSEQ multiplex PCR; TCRdb lists only in-frame clones, some missing. The top ten hold about 11% of the sample, which has 150,000 to 200,000 clones, roughly nine tenths seen once. Time point described: blood 4 weeks post-SBRT, at nephrectomy. Treatment: 15 Gy SBRT to primary tumor, nephrectomy 4 weeks later. Sequenced here: blood, sampled from a patient whose treatment included radiotherapy and nephrectomy. Every receptor here comes from a woman aged 45-60 years with renal cell carcinoma.

The CDR3: CASTHRNEKLFF. CDR3 bases: TGTGCCAGCACCCACCGAAATGAAAAACTGTTTTTT. This chain links TRBV9 with TRBJ1-4; D unclear. With 6 bases removed from V and 5 bases from J, the gap between germline ends came to 8 bases. The CDR3 spans 12 residues. Germline CDR1 is SGDLS and CDR2 is YYNGEE.

V usage is TRBV9 and J usage is TRBJ1-5; D call uncertain. From germline, CDR1 is SGDLS and CDR2 YYNGEE. Trimming took off 4 bases at V and 3 bases at J, with 8 bases between the two ends. This CDR3 spans 13 amino acids. The CDR3 is CASSTDNNQPQHF. The CDR3 DNA sequence: TGTGCCAGCAGCACCGATAACAATCAGCCCCAGCATTTT.

The V and J genes are TRBV9 and TRBJ1-2, with no clear D. V was pared by 2 bases and J by 4 bases, with 6 bases between. Germline V gene sequence: CDR1 SGDLS, CDR2 YYNGEE. This CDR3 contains 12 residues. The CDR3: CASSVGGYGYTF. In DNA form, the CDR3 reads TGTGCCAGCAGCGTTGGAGGCTATGGCTACACCTTC.

The chain links TRBV10-1 to TRBJ2-5; TRBD2 matches 7 bases. CDR1 is WNHNN, CDR2 SYGVQD, per germline (reference sequence). J was trimmed by 5 bases and V by 1 base; bases with no gene match: 7. The CDR3 runs to 15 residues. CDR3: CASSEWSGEGETQYF. The DNA for the CDR3 is TGCGCCAGCAGTGAGTGGAGCGGGGAGGGGGAGACCCAGTACTTC.

This sequence joins TRBV7-2 and TRBJ2-7; D perhaps matches TRBD2 (7 bases). V lost 0 bases and J lost 3, with 21 bases in between. The CDR3 loop spans 18 amino acids. CDR1 SGHTA and CDR2 FQGNSA come from the germline V gene. CDR3 DNA sequence: TGTGCCAGCAGCTTAGCTAAGGCGCGGGGGCAATTGATCTACGAGCAGTACTTC. This sequence encodes CASSLAKARGQLIYEQYF.

The chain couples TRBV7-8 to TRBJ1-4, with 11 bases aligning to TRBD1. There are 16 residues in the CDR3. CDR1 and CDR2 from the germline V gene are SGHVS and FQNEAQ. The trim removed 5 bases at V and 8 bases at J, leaving 10 bases unmatched. CDR3 region: CASSRNRDRGREKLFF. The CDR3 DNA reads TGTGCCAGCAGCCGAAACCGGGACAGGGGGAGGGAAAAACTGTTTTTT.

The V and J genes are TRBV12-5 and TRBJ2-7; the match to TRBD1 covers 10 bases. Germline V gene data show CDR1 as LGHNT and CDR2 as FRNRAP. The CDR3 consists of 13 residues. With 0 bases clipped from V and 10 bases from J, the junction kept 3 bases outside the gene matches. CDR3 in amino acids: CASGLVGTGVQYF. The CDR3 DNA is TGTGCTAGTGGTTTGGTAGGGACAGGGGTCCAGTACTTC.

This clone has more than one count but fewer than ten. This chain links TRBV13 with TRBJ1-1; D ambiguous. Trimming pared 6 bases from V and 1 base from J, leaving 12 bases between. Germline CDR1 PRHDT, CDR2 FYEKMQ (reference sequence). This CDR3 has 14 amino acids. The CDR3 spells CASSPPWRNTEAFF. The CDR3 bases are TGTGCCAGCAGTCCCCCTTGGAGGAACACTGAAGCTTTCTTT.